Presented here are 21 T cell receptor beta chains from one specimen sequenced in a study of post-analysis software for immune sequencing data. Study conclusions and caveats: Five TRBV segments appeared more often in patients than in controls, and TRBV5-6, TRBV5-1 and TRBV20-1 were among these.

Included in the TCR beta cDNA libraries were unique molecular identifiers. TCRdb ran MiXCR on the PCR reads and lists one entry per CDR3 protein. Of more than 450,000 distinct CDR3 sequences in the sample, 34% were seen once. These receptors' targets are unknown. Source material: blood. Source of these receptors: a girl under 18 with multiple sclerosis.

This chain connects TRBV20-1 to TRBJ1-2; D gene uncertain. V was shortened by 6 bases and J by 2 bases, with 10 bases between the two germline ends. The germline V gene has CDR1 DFQATT and CDR2 SNEGSKA (reference sequence). There are 12 residues in the CDR3. In DNA form, the CDR3 reads TGCAGTGCCTACAGAGGGAACTATGGCTACACCTTC. Translated: CSAYRGNYGYTF.

The rearrangement links TRBV29-1 to TRBJ1-2, with 7 bases aligning to TRBD1. The CDR3 is made up of 13 amino acids. V was clipped by 6 bases and J by 4 bases; unmatched bases: 8. Germline V CDR1 and CDR2: SQVTM, ANQGSEA. CDR3 bases: TGCAGCGTCGCGCGGGACAGAAGCTATGGCTACACCTTC. This gives the protein CSVARDRSYGYTF.

The chain joins TRBV3-1 to TRBJ2-5; 8 bases fit TRBD2. The CDR3 spans 13 residues. CDR1 is LGHDT and CDR2 is YNNKEL in the germline V gene (reference sequence). J lost 5 bases, V lost 1 base, and 0 bases had no gene match. The CDR3 region is CASSQGGGETQYF. In nucleotides, the CDR3 is TGTGCCAGCAGCCAAGGCGGGGGGGAGACCCAGTACTTC.

In its sample, this clonotype was seen a few times. The V call is TRBV6-5, the J call TRBJ1-2; D call uncertain. Trimming removed 4 bases at V and 3 bases at J, with 9 bases between. This CDR3 region has 13 residues. The germline gives CDR1 MNHEY, CDR2 SVGAGI. The CDR3 here is CASSSQADYGYTF. CDR3 nucleotide sequence: TGTGCCAGCAGTTCCCAGGCGGACTATGGCTACACCTTC.

The sample holds a few counts of this clonotype. V is TRBV6-5 and J is TRBJ2-1; 14 bases are a match to TRBD2. Germline V gives CDR1 MNHEY, CDR2 SVGAGI. This CDR3 is 19 amino acids long. After removal of 4 bases from V and 4 bases from J, the junction contained 12 bases not matched to a gene. The CDR3 spells CASSFLGLAGARDYNEQFF. The DNA of the CDR3 is TGTGCCAGCAGTTTCTTGGGACTAGCGGGGGCCAGAGATTACAATGAGCAGTTCTTC.

The rearrangement links TRBV7-9 to TRBJ2-1; tentative D call: TRBD2 (5 bases). The ends were cut back, 2 bases at V and 4 bases at J, with 12 bases in the middle. The CDR3 runs 15 residues. From germline, CDR1 is SEHNR and CDR2 FQNEAQ (reference sequence). Written as DNA, the CDR3 is TGTGCCAGCAGCTTACGAATAGCGCCTTACAATGAGCAGTTCTTC. Translated, it gives CASSLRIAPYNEQFF.

This clonotype was seen only a few times. The V and J genes are TRBV9 and TRBJ1-3; 7 positions agree with TRBD1. The CDR3 has 12 amino acids. CDR1 and CDR2 (germline): SGDLS, YYNGEE. The trim removed 5 bases at V and 7 bases at J, leaving 3 bases unmatched. The CDR3 region is CASSPQGNTIYF. In DNA form, the CDR3 reads TGTGCCAGCAGTCCACAGGGGAACACCATATATTTT.

The chain couples TRBV5-1 to TRBJ1-1; no clear D. Trimming took 0 bases from V and 6 from J, leaving 15 bases between them. CDR3 length: 15 amino acids. Germline V gene lookup returns CDR1 SGHRS and CDR2 YFSETQ. This CDR3 is CASSLGAQRSPEAFF. As DNA, the CDR3 is TGCGCCAGCAGCTTGGGGGCACAAAGATCACCTGAAGCTTTCTTT.

The V and J genes are TRBV10-3 and TRBJ2-3, with D tentatively TRBD1 (9 bases). Germline V CDR1 and CDR2: ENHRY, SYGVKD. V was cut by 6 bases and J by 4 bases, with 26 bases left in between. The CDR3 has 18 residues. This CDR3 is CAISLGLGQGFSPDTQYF. As DNA, the CDR3 is TGTGCCATCAGCCTGGGACTAGGACAGGGGTTTTCGCCAGATACGCAGTATTTT.

This clonotype occurred a few times. The chain links TRBV6-6 to TRBJ2-7; weak D call: TRBD2 (5 bases). CDR1 and CDR2 from the germline V gene are MNHNY and SVGAGI (reference sequence). V lost 2 bases and J 3 bases, leaving 11 bases between the germline ends. CDR3 length equals 14 residues. CDR3 in amino acids: CASSYAPGNYEQYF. The CDR3 DNA follows: TGTGCCAGCAGTTACGCTCCGGGGAACTACGAGCAGTACTTC.

The gene calls are TRBV20-1 and TRBJ1-1; 9 nucleotides agree with TRBD1. The CDR3 has 15 amino acids. Trimming took 4 bases from V and 3 from J; bases not matched to a gene: 9. Germline V lookup: CDR1 DFQATT, CDR2 SNEGSKA (reference sequence). The CDR3 sequence: CSATSTTGGYTEAFF. As DNA, the CDR3 is TGCAGTGCTACTTCAACGACAGGGGGGTACACTGAAGCTTTCTTT.

The rearrangement links TRBV6-6 to TRBJ2-7, with D hard to call. CDR3 length equals 15 residues. Trimming pared 5 bases from V and 3 bases from J, leaving 17 bases between. In germline, CDR1 is MNHNY, CDR2 SVGAGI (reference sequence). The CDR3 DNA reads as TGTGCCAGCAGTACCCAGTACAGAGAGGACTACGAGCAGTACTTC. Its protein is CASSTQYREDYEQYF.

This chain uses TRBV20-1 with TRBJ2-1; D is perhaps TRBD2 (6 bases). The length of the CDR3 is 13 residues. V lost 7 bases and J lost 5, with 15 bases in between. CDR1 DFQATT and CDR2 SNEGSKA come from the germline V gene (reference sequence). CDR3 DNA: TGCAGTGGGTTGCTAGCGTCGAACAATGAGCAGTTCTTC. Translation: CSGLLASNNEQFF.

The rearrangement joins TRBV12-3 or TRBV12-4 to TRBJ1-1, with D possibly being TRBD1 (6 bases). This CDR3 is built from 13 residues. Trimming removed 6 bases from V and 6 bases from J, with 14 bases in between. CDR3 protein: CASSPQGWAEAFF. Written as DNA, the CDR3 is TGTGCCAGCAGCCCACAGGGCTGGGCTGAAGCTTTCTTT.

This clonotype was seen a few times. The chain combines TRBV29-1 with TRBJ1-5; TRBD1 is a possible D gene (6 bases). This CDR3 is built from 13 residues. Trimming stripped 5 bases from V and 7 bases from J, with 15 bases between. CDR1 is SQVTM, CDR2 ANQGSEA, per germline. The CDR3 is CSVKGGAGQPQHF. Written as DNA, the CDR3 is TGCAGCGTTAAGGGGGGCGCGGGGCAGCCCCAGCATTTT. Supplemented by reference TRBV29-1 and TRBJ1-5, the full variable domain reads SAVISQKPSRDICQRGTSLTIQCQVDSQVTMMFWYRQQPGQSLTLIATANQGSEATYESGFVIDKFPISRPNLTFSTLTVSNMSPEDSSIYLCSVKGGAGQPQHFGDGTRLSIL.

This clonotype turned up a few times. The DNA for the CDR3 is TGCAGTGCTCCCCAGGTTCAGAACTCCTACGAGCAGTACTTC. Its translation: CSAPQVQNSYEQYF. The gene calls are TRBV20-1 and TRBJ2-7; D call uncertain. CDR3 length: 14 amino acids. The V gene lost 5 bases and the J gene lost 0 bases, with 14 bases spanning the gap. Looked up from germline, CDR1 is DFQATT and CDR2 is SNEGSKA (reference sequence).

V is TRBV7-9 and J is TRBJ1-2; possibly TRBD1 for D (5 bases). Deletions cut 2 bases from V and 7 bases from J, with 20 bases between. The CDR3 loop spans 16 amino acids. CDR1 and CDR2 from the germline V gene are SEHNR and FQNEAQ (reference sequence). CDR3 DNA sequence: TGTGCCAGCAGCTTATTCCTAGCCGGGACGGAATGTGGCTACACCTTC. It encodes CASSLFLAGTECGYTF.

Comment on this clonotype: One end of the junction is discordant with germline, which a read error may explain. The chain combines TRBV12-3 or TRBV12-4 with TRBJ2-1; 7 nucleotides match TRBD1. The CDR3 covers 12 residues. CDR3 nucleotide sequence: TGTGCCAGCTCCTTCAACGAGGGGGCAAAGTACTTC. It translates to CASSFNEGAKYF.

This clonotype was observed a few times. V and J are TRBV20-1 and TRBJ2-5, with 9 bases lining up with TRBD1. The CDR3 length is 15 residues. CDR1 is DFQATT, CDR2 SNEGSKA, per germline (reference sequence). V lost 0 bases and J lost 5; bases outside the gene matches: 7. As DNA, the CDR3 is TGCAGTGCTAGAGATGGACAGGGGATAGGGGAGACCCAGTACTTC. Residues: CSARDGQGIGETQYF.

J is TRBJ2-2 and V is TRBV20-1; unclear D gene. Trimming left V 1 base short and J 0 bases short, with 9 bases between. This CDR3 comprises 15 residues. Germline CDR1 is DFQATT and CDR2 is SNEGSKA (reference sequence). CDR3 bases: TGCAGTGCTAGAGGGCCTGGGGCGAACACCGGGGAGCTGTTTTTT. It encodes CSARGPGANTGELFF.

This clonotype was counted only a few times. J is TRBJ2-3 and V is TRBV20-1, with 11 bases matching TRBD2. CDR1 DFQATT and CDR2 SNEGSKA come from the germline V gene (reference sequence). This CDR3 has 15 residues. V lost 5 bases to trimming and J lost 3 bases; unmatched junction nucleotides: 7. The CDR3 bases are TGCAGTGCTGATTTACTAGCGGGGGTGACAGATACGCAGTATTTT. It translates to CSADLLAGVTDTQYF.